These T cell receptor beta chains were read from a single sample in a study of shared clonotypes between healthy human individuals. Only in-frame clones appear in the TCRdb table, and some are missing; sequencing was by immunoSEQ multiplex PCR. The sample contains 1.6 million or so clones, around 97% of which appear only once. Sequenced input: naive CD4+ T cells sorted from blood. The receptors were sampled from a man aged 25-45 years in good health. CDR3s include the opening cysteine and the closing phenylalanine or tryptophan. The order of the fields is D gene, V gene, J gene, clone size, CDR3 DNA, CDR3 protein. A D gene is named only where the DNA matches it firmly. The size field is filled for only some rows; it gives once, few, many or a size class.

d_call: TRBD1
v_call: TRBV27
j_call: TRBJ2-1
clone_size: NA
cdr3_nt: TGTGCCAGCAGCCCCAATAGACAGGGGGCTGGTGGGGGTGAGCAGTTCTTC
cdr3_aa: CASSPNRQGAGGGEQFF

d_call: NA
v_call: TRBV9
j_call: TRBJ1-3
clone_size: NA
cdr3_nt: TGTGCCAGCAGCGTAGGCCCACAGAGCTCTGGAAACACCATATATTTT
cdr3_aa: CASSVGPQSSGNTIYF

d_call: NA
v_call: TRBV7-9
j_call: TRBJ2-7
clone_size: NA
cdr3_nt: TGTGCCAGCAGCTGGTGGAGTGATTACGAGCAGTACTTC
cdr3_aa: CASSWWSDYEQYF

d_call: NA
v_call: TRBV5-4
j_call: TRBJ1-1
clone_size: NA
cdr3_nt: TGTGCCAGCAGCTCGATTCAGGGTTTAACTGAAGCTTTCTTT
cdr3_aa: CASSSIQGLTEAFF

d_call: NA
v_call: TRBV28
j_call: TRBJ2-7
clone_size: few
cdr3_nt: TGTGCCAGCAGTTCGGACAGCTACGAGCAGTACTTC
cdr3_aa: CASSSDSYEQYF

d_call: NA
v_call: TRBV7-8
j_call: TRBJ2-7
clone_size: NA
cdr3_nt: TGTGCCAGCAGCCCAGGAACTAACCCCGAGCAGTACTTC
cdr3_aa: CASSPGTNPEQYF

d_call: NA
v_call: TRBV28
j_call: TRBJ1-5
clone_size: NA
cdr3_nt: TGTGCCAACTCACGGGCCTCCCTCAAACAAGGCTATCAGCCCCAGCATTTT
cdr3_aa: CANSRASLKQGYQPQHF

d_call: TRBD2
v_call: TRBV7-8
j_call: TRBJ2-7
clone_size: NA
cdr3_nt: TGTGCCAGCAGCGGGAGCGGGAGGCTTAGCTCCTACGAGCAGTACTTC
cdr3_aa: CASSGSGRLSSYEQYF

d_call: NA
v_call: TRBV18
j_call: TRBJ1-3
clone_size: few
cdr3_nt: TGTGCCAGCTCACCACATCCACTAACTGCGAGCTCTGGAAACACCATATATTTT
cdr3_aa: CASSPHPLTASSGNTIYF

d_call: NA
v_call: TRBV30
j_call: TRBJ2-5
clone_size: NA
cdr3_nt: TGTGCCTGGGGCCAAGAGACCCAGTACTTC
cdr3_aa: CAWGQETQYF

d_call: NA
v_call: TRBV18
j_call: TRBJ2-4
clone_size: NA
cdr3_nt: TGTGCCAGCTCACCTACTCGGGAGTCGGGAGAAAACATTCAGTACTTC
cdr3_aa: CASSPTRESGENIQYF

d_call: NA
v_call: TRBV11-2
j_call: TRBJ2-1
clone_size: NA
cdr3_nt: TGTGCCAGCAGCTTCGGCAGCCGGTCCCGGGTCTCCAATGAGCAGTTCTTC
cdr3_aa: CASSFGSRSRVSNEQFF

d_call: TRBD1
v_call: TRBV6-6
j_call: TRBJ2-7
clone_size: NA
cdr3_nt: TGTGCCAGCAGTCCGGGACAGGGGGCCTACGAGCAGTACTTC
cdr3_aa: CASSPGQGAYEQYF

d_call: NA
v_call: TRBV5-1
j_call: TRBJ1-4
clone_size: NA
cdr3_nt: TGCGCCAGCAGCTTAGGTAGTTCAAACAGAGAAAAACTGTTTTTT
cdr3_aa: CASSLGSSNREKLFF

d_call: TRBD2
v_call: TRBV2
j_call: TRBJ2-1
clone_size: NA
cdr3_nt: TGTGCCACCTCTAGCGGGGTCTACAATGAGCAGTTCTTC
cdr3_aa: CATSSGVYNEQFF

d_call: NA
v_call: TRBV7-2
j_call: TRBJ2-1
clone_size: NA
cdr3_nt: TGTGCCAGCGCCCGATGGGCAGGGAATTGGAATGAGCAGTTCTTC
cdr3_aa: CASARWAGNWNEQFF

d_call: NA
v_call: TRBV4-3
j_call: TRBJ2-7
clone_size: NA
cdr3_nt: TGCGCCAGCAGCCAAGGGGGATGGACAGAACCCTACGAGCAGTACTTC
cdr3_aa: CASSQGGWTEPYEQYF

d_call: TRBD2
v_call: TRBV18
j_call: TRBJ2-1
clone_size: NA
cdr3_nt: TGTGCCAGCTCAGCGCCCCCGGGACTAGCGGGAGTGCAGTTCTTC
cdr3_aa: CASSAPPGLAGVQFF

d_call: NA
v_call: TRBV19
j_call: TRBJ1-5
clone_size: NA
cdr3_nt: TGTGCCAGCGTGGGGACTAGCAATCAGCCCCAGCATTTT
cdr3_aa: CASVGTSNQPQHF

d_call: NA
v_call: TRBV6-5
j_call: TRBJ1-5
clone_size: NA
cdr3_nt: TGTGCCAGCAGTTACTCGTGGAGTCTTAATCAGCCCCAGCATTTT
cdr3_aa: CASSYSWSLNQPQHF